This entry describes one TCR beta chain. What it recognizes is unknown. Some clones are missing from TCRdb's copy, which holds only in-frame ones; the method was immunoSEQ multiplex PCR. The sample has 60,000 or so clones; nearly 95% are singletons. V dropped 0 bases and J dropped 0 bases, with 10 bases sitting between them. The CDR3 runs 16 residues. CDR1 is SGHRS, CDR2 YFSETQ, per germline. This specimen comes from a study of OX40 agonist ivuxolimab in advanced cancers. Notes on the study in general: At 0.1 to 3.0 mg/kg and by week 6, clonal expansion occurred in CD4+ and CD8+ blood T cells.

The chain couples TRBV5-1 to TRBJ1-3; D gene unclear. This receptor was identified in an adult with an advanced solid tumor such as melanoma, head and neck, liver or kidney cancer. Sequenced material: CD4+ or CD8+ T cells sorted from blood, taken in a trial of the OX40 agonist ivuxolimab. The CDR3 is CASSLGGQSSGNTIYF. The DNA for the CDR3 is TGCGCCAGCAGCTTGGGAGGCCAAAGCTCTGGAAACACCATATATTTT.